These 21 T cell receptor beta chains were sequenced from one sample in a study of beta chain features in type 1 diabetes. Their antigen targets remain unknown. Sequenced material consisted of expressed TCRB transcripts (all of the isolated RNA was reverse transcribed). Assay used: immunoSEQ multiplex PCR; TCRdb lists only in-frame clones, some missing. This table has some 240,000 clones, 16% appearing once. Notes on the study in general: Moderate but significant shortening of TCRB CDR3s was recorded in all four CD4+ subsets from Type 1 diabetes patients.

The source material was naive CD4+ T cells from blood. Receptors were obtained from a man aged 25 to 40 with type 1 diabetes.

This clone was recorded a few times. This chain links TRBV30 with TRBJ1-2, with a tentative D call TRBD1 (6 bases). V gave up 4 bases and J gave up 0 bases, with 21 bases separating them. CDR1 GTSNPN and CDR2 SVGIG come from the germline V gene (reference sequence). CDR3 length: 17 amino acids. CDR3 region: CAWNSPGHQKSNYGYTF. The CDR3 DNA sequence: TGTGCCTGGAATTCCCCGGGACATCAAAAATCTAACTATGGCTACACCTTC.

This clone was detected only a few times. The CDR3 nucleotides read TGTGCCAGCAGTTTAGGGAGGGCTGGGGCCAACGTCCTGACTTTC. It yields the protein CASSLGRAGANVLTF. The chain combines TRBV28 with TRBJ2-6, with 7 bases fitting TRBD2. The junction had 0 bases not matched to a gene; V was cut back by 2 bases and J by 2 bases. The germline V gene has CDR1 MDHEN and CDR2 SYDVKM. The CDR3 length is 15 residues.

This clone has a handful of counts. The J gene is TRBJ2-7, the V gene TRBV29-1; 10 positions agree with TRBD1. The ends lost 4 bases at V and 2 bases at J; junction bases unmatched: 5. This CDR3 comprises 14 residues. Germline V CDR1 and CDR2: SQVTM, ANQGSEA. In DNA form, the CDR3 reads TGCAGCGTTGGAGGAGGACAGGGGGCCTACGAGCAGTACTTC. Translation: CSVGGGQGAYEQYF.

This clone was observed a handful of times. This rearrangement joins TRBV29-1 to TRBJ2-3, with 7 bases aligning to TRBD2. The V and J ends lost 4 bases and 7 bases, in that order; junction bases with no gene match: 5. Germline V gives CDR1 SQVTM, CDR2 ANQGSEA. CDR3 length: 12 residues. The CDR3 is CSVGRDYNTQYF. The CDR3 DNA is TGCAGCGTTGGACGGGACTACAATACGCAGTATTTT.

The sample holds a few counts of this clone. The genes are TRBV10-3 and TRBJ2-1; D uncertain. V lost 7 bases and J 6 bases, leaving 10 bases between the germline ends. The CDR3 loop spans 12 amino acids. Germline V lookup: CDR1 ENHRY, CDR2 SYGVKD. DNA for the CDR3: TGTGCCATCACGGACGGGTTCAATGAGCAGTTCTTC. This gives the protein CAITDGFNEQFF.

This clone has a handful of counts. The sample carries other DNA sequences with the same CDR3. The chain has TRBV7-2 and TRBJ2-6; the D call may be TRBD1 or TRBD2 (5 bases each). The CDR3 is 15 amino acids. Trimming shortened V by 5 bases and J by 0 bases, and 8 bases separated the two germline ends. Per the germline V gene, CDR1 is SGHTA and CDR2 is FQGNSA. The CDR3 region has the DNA TGTGCCAGCAGCAAGGGGAGCTCTGGGGCCAACGTCCTGACTTTC. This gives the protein CASSKGSSGANVLTF.

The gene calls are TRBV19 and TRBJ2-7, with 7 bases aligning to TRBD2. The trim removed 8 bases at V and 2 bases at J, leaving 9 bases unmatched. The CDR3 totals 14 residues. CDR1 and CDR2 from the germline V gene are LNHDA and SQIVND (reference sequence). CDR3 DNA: TGTGCCAGTGCCTCGGGCGGGAGTGCCTACGAGCAGTACTTC. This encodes CASASGGSAYEQYF.

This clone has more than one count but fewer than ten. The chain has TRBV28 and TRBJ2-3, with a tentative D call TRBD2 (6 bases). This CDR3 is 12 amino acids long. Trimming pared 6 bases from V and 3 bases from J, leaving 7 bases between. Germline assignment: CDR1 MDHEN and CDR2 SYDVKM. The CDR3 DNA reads TGTGCCAGCAGGGAGGGAACAGATACGCAGTATTTT. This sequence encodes CASREGTDTQYF.

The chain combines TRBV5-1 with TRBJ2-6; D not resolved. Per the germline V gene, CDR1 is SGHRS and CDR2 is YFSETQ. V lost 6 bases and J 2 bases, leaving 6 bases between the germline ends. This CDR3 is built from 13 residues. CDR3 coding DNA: TGCGCCAGCATGTGGGCTGGGGCCAACGTCCTGACTTTC. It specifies CASMWAGANVLTF.

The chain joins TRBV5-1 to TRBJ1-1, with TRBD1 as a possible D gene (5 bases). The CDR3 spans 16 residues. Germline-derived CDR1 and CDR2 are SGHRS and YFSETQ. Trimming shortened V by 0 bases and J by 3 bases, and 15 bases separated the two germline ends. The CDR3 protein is CASSLDGRVGHTEAFF. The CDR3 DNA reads TGCGCCAGCAGCTTGGACGGGCGGGTGGGACACACTGAAGCTTTCTTT.

CDR3 region: CASSPPGLSTDTQYF. The CDR3 bases are TGTGCCAGCAGTCCTCCGGGACTGAGCACAGATACGCAGTATTTT. The chain employs TRBV7-2 and TRBJ2-3; possible D gene TRBD2, 6 bases. V gave up 6 bases and J gave up 0 bases, with 13 bases separating them. CDR1 SGHTA and CDR2 FQGNSA come from the germline V gene. CDR3 size: 15 residues.

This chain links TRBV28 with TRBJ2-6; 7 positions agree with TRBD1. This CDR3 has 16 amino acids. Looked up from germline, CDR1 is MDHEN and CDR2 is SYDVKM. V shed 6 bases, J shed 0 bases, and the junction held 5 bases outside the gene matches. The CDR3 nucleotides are TGTGCCAGCAGCCGGGACAGCAACTCTGGGGCCAACGTCCTGACTTTC. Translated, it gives CASSRDSNSGANVLTF.

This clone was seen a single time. The CDR3 coding sequence is TGTGCCAGCTCTAGCGGGACACGCGATACGCAGTATTTT. Translated: CASSSGTRDTQYF. The V and J genes are TRBV19 and TRBJ2-3; 9 bases are a match to TRBD2. CDR3 length: 13 residues. V gave up 9 bases and J gave up 6 bases; unmatched junction bases: 7. Germline values: CDR1 LNHDA, CDR2 SQIVND (reference sequence). The full variable domain, its missing parts supplied by reference TRBV19 and TRBJ2-3, is DGGITQSPKYLFRKEGQNVTLSCEQNLNHDAMYWYRQDPGQGLRLIYYSQIVNDFQKGDIAEGYSVSREKKESFPLTVTSAQKNPTAFYLCASSSGTRDTQYFGPGTRLTVL.

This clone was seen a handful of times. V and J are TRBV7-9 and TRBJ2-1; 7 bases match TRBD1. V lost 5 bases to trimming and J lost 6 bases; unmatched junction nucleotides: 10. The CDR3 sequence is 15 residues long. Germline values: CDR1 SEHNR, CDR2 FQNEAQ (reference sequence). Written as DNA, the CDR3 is TGTGCCAGCAGCCCTCGCGGACAGGAGTCCAATGAGCAGTTCTTC. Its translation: CASSPRGQESNEQFF.

CDR3 loop: CASSLVTEQFF. The CDR3 nucleotides are TGTGCCAGCAGTTTAGTTACGGAGCAGTTCTTC. The chain links TRBV28 to TRBJ2-1; D gene ambiguous. CDR1 and CDR2 (germline): MDHEN, SYDVKM. The V gene lost 2 bases and the J gene lost 10 bases, with 6 bases spanning the gap. CDR3 length: 11 residues. Filled out from reference TRBV28 and TRBJ2-1, the complete variable domain reads DVKVTQSSRYLVKRTGEKVFLECVQDMDHENMFWYRQDPGLGLRLIYFSYDVKMKEKGDIPEGYSVSREKKERFSLILESASTNQTSMYLCASSLVTEQFFGPGTRLTVL.

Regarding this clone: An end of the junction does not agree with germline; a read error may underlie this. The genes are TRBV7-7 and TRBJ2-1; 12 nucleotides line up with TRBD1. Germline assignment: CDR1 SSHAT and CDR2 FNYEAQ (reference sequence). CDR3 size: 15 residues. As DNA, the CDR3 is TGTGCTAGCAGCGCCGGGACAGGGGGCCAAAATGAGCAGTTCTTC. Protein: CASSAGTGGQNEQFF.

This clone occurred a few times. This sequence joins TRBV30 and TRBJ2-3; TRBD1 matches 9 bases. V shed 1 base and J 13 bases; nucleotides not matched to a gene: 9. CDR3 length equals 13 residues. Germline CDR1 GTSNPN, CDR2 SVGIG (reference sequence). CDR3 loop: CAWSDGTGWREYF. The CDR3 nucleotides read TGTGCCTGGAGTGACGGGACAGGGTGGAGGGAGTATTTT.

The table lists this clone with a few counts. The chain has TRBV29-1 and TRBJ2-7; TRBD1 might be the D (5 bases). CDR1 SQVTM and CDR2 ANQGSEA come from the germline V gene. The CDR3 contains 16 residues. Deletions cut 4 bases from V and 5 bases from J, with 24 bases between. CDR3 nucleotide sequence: TGCAGCGTTGCCTATATCCAGGGAAGAACCTCAAACGAGCAGTACTTC. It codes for CSVAYIQGRTSNEQYF.

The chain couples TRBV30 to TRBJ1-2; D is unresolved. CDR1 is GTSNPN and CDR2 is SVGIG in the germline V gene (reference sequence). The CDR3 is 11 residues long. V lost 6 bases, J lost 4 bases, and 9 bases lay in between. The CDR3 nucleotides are TGTGCCTGCGGCAGATCCTATGGCTACACCTTC. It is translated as CACGRSYGYTF.

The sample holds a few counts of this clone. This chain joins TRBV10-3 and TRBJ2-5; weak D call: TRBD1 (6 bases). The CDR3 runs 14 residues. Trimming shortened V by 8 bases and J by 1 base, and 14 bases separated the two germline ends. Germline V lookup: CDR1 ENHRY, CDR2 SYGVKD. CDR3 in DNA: TGTGCCATCGGCCAAGGGACAAGCCAAGAGACCCAGTACTTC. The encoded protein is CAIGQGTSQETQYF.

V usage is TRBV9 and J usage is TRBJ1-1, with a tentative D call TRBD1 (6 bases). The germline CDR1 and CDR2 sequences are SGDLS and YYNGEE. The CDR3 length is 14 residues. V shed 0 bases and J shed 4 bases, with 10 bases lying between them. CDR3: CASSVAGEGTEAFF. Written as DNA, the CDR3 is TGTGCCAGCAGCGTAGCAGGGGAGGGCACTGAAGCTTTCTTT.